This TCR beta chain was identified in a study of preoperative IRX-2 immunotherapy in early breast cancer. The germline CDR1 and CDR2 sequences are SGHNT and YENEEA. Unmatched junction bases numbered 4, after V lost 0 bases and J lost 1 base. The CDR3 has 16 amino acids. Treatment reported: preoperative locoregional IRX-2 cytokine immunotherapy. Preoperative locoregional IRX-2 cytokine immunotherapy was tested in the phase Ib source study. Clones were read by immunoSEQ multiplex PCR, and TCRdb kept only the in-frame ones, dropping some. The sample consists of approximately 11,000 clones, around 86% of them appearing once.

V usage is TRBV11-3 and J usage is TRBJ2-7, with 9 bases lining up with TRBD1. This TCR was recovered from a human donor with breast cancer. Here the sequenced sample was lymph node tissue, taken before IRX-2 immunotherapy. As DNA, the CDR3 is TGTGCCAGCAGCTTAGAACGGACAGGGGCTTCCTACGAGCAGTACTTC. This translates into CASSLERTGASYEQYF.